This T cell receptor (beta chain) stems from a study of blood T cell repertoires in COVID-19. Study overall: Donors in the United States, Italy and Spain gave samples during acute or convalescent COVID-19. PBMCs, B-cell-depleted T cells, or T cells provided the cDNA or gDNA that made up the material.

Per the study methods: The authors estimated nucleated cell counts from reference gene primer amplification. TCRdb keeps only in-frame clones here, not all; method: immunoSEQ multiplex PCR. Clonal size and the V and J genes are those of that table, whereas D and trimming came from the DNA. There are some 110,000 clones in the sample; around 80% occur only once, and roughly 7% lies in the top ten. V gave up 2 bases and J gave up 6 bases, with 11 bases separating them. This CDR3 comprises 15 residues. Germline-derived CDR1 and CDR2 are PRHDT and FYEKMQ (reference sequence). Sequencing was carried out using peripheral blood. The gene calls are TRBV13 and TRBJ1-6, with TRBD1 as a possible D gene (5 bases). The clonotype was recovered from a man aged 70-80 years with active or convalescent COVID-19. CDR3: CASSLRGNGNSPLHF. CDR3 bases: TGTGCCAGCAGCTTAAGGGGTAATGGTAATTCACCCCTCCACTTT.